This T cell receptor (beta chain) was obtained from a study of T cell clusters in autoimmune cytopenias. This clonotype shows up as medium-sized (0.01 to 0.1%) by frequency. TRB amplification used approximately 0.25 ug of peripheral blood genomic DNA. CDR3 size: 14 residues. Germline CDR1 is SQVTM and CDR2 is ANQGSEA. TRB rearrangements were amplified by touch-down multiplex PCR with mixed TRB-A/B primers. TCRdb reanalyzed the multiplex PCR reads and collapses them to one entry per CDR3 protein, without DNA. Here the sample table reports thousands of distinct CDR3 sequences. The chain joins TRBV29-1 to TRBJ1-1; no DNA is available, so the TRBD1 call from TCRdb remains unchecked. The material sequenced was peripheral blood. This TCR derives from a human donor with an autoimmune cytopenia or autoimmune hepatitis (not recorded which). This CDR3 is CSVVGGASNTEAFF.